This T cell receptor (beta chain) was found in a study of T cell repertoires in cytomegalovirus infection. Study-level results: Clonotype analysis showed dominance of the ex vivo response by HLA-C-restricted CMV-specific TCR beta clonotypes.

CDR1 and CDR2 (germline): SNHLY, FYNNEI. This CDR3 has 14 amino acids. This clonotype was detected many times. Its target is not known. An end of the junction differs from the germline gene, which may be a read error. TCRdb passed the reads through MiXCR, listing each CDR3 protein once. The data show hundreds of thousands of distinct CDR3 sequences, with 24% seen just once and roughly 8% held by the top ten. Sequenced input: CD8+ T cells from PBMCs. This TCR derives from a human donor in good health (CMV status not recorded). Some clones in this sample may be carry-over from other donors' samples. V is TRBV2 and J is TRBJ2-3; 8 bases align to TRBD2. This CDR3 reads CASSQAGGTDTQYF. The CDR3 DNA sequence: TGTGCCAGCAGTCAAGCGGGGGGCACAGATACGCAGTATTTT.